Below are 10 T cell receptor beta chains sequenced from a single sample in a study of breast tumors, draining lymph nodes, adjacent tissues. MiXCR was run by TCRdb on the multiplex PCR reads, yielding one entry per CDR3 protein. Here the sample spans 25,000 or so distinct CDR3 sequences, approximately 63% being singletons. The source material was tumor-adjacent breast tissue. The receptors were gathered from a female donor with breast cancer. Some clones in this sample may be carry-over from other donors' samples.

The rearrangement uses TRBV12-3 or TRBV12-4 and TRBJ1-2; TRBD1 aligns across 9 bases. Losses at the gene ends were 6 bases for V and 0 bases for J; bases not matched to a gene: 11. This CDR3 is built from 17 residues. The CDR3 sequence: CASSFLPGQGANYGYTF. For the CDR3, the DNA is TGTGCCAGCAGCTTCCTACCGGGACAGGGAGCTAACTATGGCTACACCTTC.

The V call is TRBV20-1, the J call TRBJ2-7, with D uncertain. Germline CDR1 reads DFQATT; CDR2 reads SNEGSKA (reference sequence). Trimming shortened V by 5 bases and J by 0 bases, and 14 bases separated the two germline ends. The CDR3 is 14 residues long. This chain's CDR3 is CSAQSKASSYEQYF. In DNA form, the CDR3 reads TGCAGTGCTCAATCAAAAGCGAGCTCCTACGAGCAGTACTTC.

The chain joins TRBV5-1 to TRBJ2-7; D not certain. The CDR3 length is 14 residues. Germline-derived CDR1 and CDR2 are SGHRS and YFSETQ. Trimming took 0 bases from V and 2 from J, leaving 9 bases between them. CDR3 residues: CASSLEYSPYEQYF. CDR3 in DNA: TGCGCCAGCAGCTTGGAGTACAGCCCCTACGAGCAGTACTTC.

This clonotype is termed medium-sized (0.01 to 0.1%). The chain carries TRBV15 and TRBJ1-5; D ambiguous. The germline V gene has CDR1 LNHNV and CDR2 YYDKDF (reference sequence). Trimming pared 4 bases from V and 2 bases from J, leaving 12 bases between. The CDR3 spans 15 residues. The CDR3 sequence: CATSTGPGGNQPQHF. CDR3 DNA sequence: TGTGCCACCAGCACTGGACCGGGAGGCAATCAGCCCCAGCATTTT.

This clonotype was recorded at least ten times. The V gene is TRBV6-2 or TRBV6-3, the J gene TRBJ2-2; 9 positions match TRBD2. CDR3 length: 14 amino acids. Germline trimming cut 9 bases from V and 6 bases from J; bases unmatched to any gene: 8. Germline CDR1 and CDR2: MNHEY and SVGEGT. Here the CDR3 DNA reads TGTGCCAGTTGGGGACTAGCAAACGCCGGGGAGCTGTTTTTT. Encoded protein: CASWGLANAGELFF.

Only one count was recorded for this clonotype. Its ends do not fully match the called genes, so a read error is possible. This chain links TRBV19 with TRBJ2-7; D call uncertain. The CDR3 has 14 amino acids. CDR1 is LNHDA and CDR2 is SQIVND in the germline V gene (reference sequence). The CDR3 region is CASSRCERPYERYF. The CDR3 bases are TGTGCCAGTAGTAGGTGTGAGCGACCCTACGAGCGGTACTTC.

By frequency in the sample, this clonotype is medium-sized (0.01 to 0.1%). The CDR3 DNA sequence: TGTGCCAGCAGACCGGGACAAACAACTAATGAAAAACTGTTTTTT. This gives the protein CASRPGQTTNEKLFF. The genes are TRBV25-1 and TRBJ1-4, with D perhaps matching TRBD1 (6 bases). The CDR3 spans 15 residues. Germline CDR1 MGHDK, CDR2 SYGVNS. Trimming stripped 6 bases from V and 0 bases from J, with 11 bases between.

This clonotype was found many times. The V call is TRBV20-1, the J call TRBJ2-3, with D perhaps TRBD1 (6 bases). The CDR3 covers 15 residues. The V gene lost 6 bases and the J gene lost 3 bases, with 19 bases spanning the gap. CDR1 is DFQATT and CDR2 is SNEGSKA in the germline V gene (reference sequence). The CDR3 DNA reads as TGCAGTGCACGGAACAGGGCGTGGCAGACAGATACGCAGTATTTT. Translating gives CSARNRAWQTDTQYF.

This clonotype was picked up one time. The V call is TRBV14, the J call TRBJ2-5, with 8 positions matching TRBD2. CDR3 size: 16 residues. CDR1 is SGHDN, CDR2 FVKESK, per germline. V dropped 4 bases and J dropped 0; count of bases not matched to a gene: 7. CDR3 protein: CASSLRSGGNQETQYF. The CDR3 nucleotides are TGTGCCAGCAGCCTTAGGAGCGGGGGTAACCAAGAGACCCAGTACTTC.

V and J are TRBV30 and TRBJ1-2; TRBD1 is a possible D gene (6 bases). Looked up from germline, CDR1 is GTSNPN and CDR2 is SVGIG (reference sequence). The CDR3 consists of 12 residues. Trimming shortened V by 4 bases and J by 5 bases, and 11 bases separated the two germline ends. CDR3 loop: CAWTKTGYGYTF. The CDR3 DNA reads TGTGCCTGGACCAAGACAGGATATGGCTACACCTTC.